The clone carrying this T cell receptor beta chain came up once. This sample was included in a study of blood T cells in healthy people across ages. A second PCR of 7 to 11 cycles used a sample-barcoded 5' primer and a J-beta primer mix. Each cDNA molecule was tagged by a template-switch adaptor that had 12 random nucleotides. One entry per CDR3 protein results from TCRdb running MiXCR on the 5' RACE reads. This sample has about 900,000 distinct CDR3 sequences, with under 80% found just once. In terms of origin and age, donors were healthy Caucasian individuals from Russia aged roughly 6 to 95. This CDR3 is 15 amino acids long. Deletions cut 4 bases from V and 3 bases from J, with 16 bases between. Looked up from germline, CDR1 is SGDLS and CDR2 is YYNGEE.

The TCR was taken from a man aged 25 to 40 in good health. This rearrangement joins TRBV9 to TRBJ1-2, with D possibly TRBD1 on 6 matching bases. Material: blood. For the CDR3, the DNA is TGTGCCAGCAGCCAAAACAGGGAGGGGGACTATGGCTACACCTTC. Encoded protein: CASSQNREGDYGYTF.